What follows are 25 T cell receptor beta chains derived from one specimen sequenced in a study of shared T cell receptors in the human thymus. Profiled with immunoSEQ multiplex PCR; TCRdb holds only in-frame clones, not every one. The data contain more than 550,000 clones, about 89% of them singletons. This sample also belongs to another study, concerning human thymus T cells.

What was sequenced was thymocytes. The receptor set was obtained from a boy less than two years old with a congenital heart defect.

This rearrangement joins TRBV2 to TRBJ1-1; TRBD1 aligns across 8 bases. This CDR3 spans 14 amino acids. Germline V gene data show CDR1 as SNHLY and CDR2 as FYNNEI. J lost 9 bases, V lost 6 bases, and 12 bases had no gene match. CDR3 protein: CASRPTGGQGKAFF. For the CDR3, the DNA is TGTGCCAGCAGACCCACAGGGGGGCAAGGTAAAGCTTTCTTT. The whole variable domain, filled in from reference TRBV2 and TRBJ1-1, reads EPEVTQTPSHQVTQMGQEVILRCVPISNHLYFYWYRQILGQKVEFLVSFYNNEISEKSEIFDDQFSVERPDGSNFTLKIRSTKLEDSAMYFCASRPTGGQGKAFFGQGTRLTVV.

V gene TRBV25-1 combines with J gene TRBJ2-5, with D perhaps matching TRBD1 (5 bases). The V gene's germline CDR1 is MGHDK and CDR2 SYGVNS. V lost 1 base and J 0 bases, leaving 12 bases between the germline ends. The CDR3 consists of 16 residues. CDR3 sequence (DNA): TGTGCCAGCAGTGAATCCAATGACAGCTACCAAGAGACCCAGTACTTC. It yields the protein CASSESNDSYQETQYF. The full variable domain, completed using reference TRBV25-1 and TRBJ2-5, is EADIYQTPRYLVIGTGKKITLECSQTMGHDKMYWYQQDPGMELHLIHYSYGVNSTEKGDLSSESTVSRIRTEHFPLTLESARPSHTSQYLCASSESNDSYQETQYFGPGTRLLVL.

This chain connects TRBV7-9 to TRBJ2-3; the match to TRBD2 covers 11 bases. This CDR3 spans 19 amino acids. Per the germline V gene, CDR1 is SEHNR and CDR2 is FQNEAQ (reference sequence). Trimming cost V 5 bases and J 0 bases; bases outside gene matches: 13. CDR3 loop: CASSPYKRLAGPSTDTQYF. In nucleotides, the CDR3 is TGTGCCAGCAGCCCCTACAAAAGACTAGCGGGGCCTAGCACAGATACGCAGTATTTT. The variable domain in full, completed from reference TRBV7-9 and TRBJ2-3, reads DTGVSQNPRHKITKRGQNVTFRCDPISEHNRLYWYRQTLGQGPEFLTYFQNEAQLEKSRLLSDRFSAERPKGSFSTLEIQRTEQGDSAMYLCASSPYKRLAGPSTDTQYFGPGTRLTVL.

The chain links TRBV27 to TRBJ1-4; TRBD1 agrees at 8 bases. Germline values: CDR1 MNHEY, CDR2 SMNVEV (reference sequence). V lost 6 bases and J lost 3; bases outside the gene matches: 21. CDR3 size: 20 residues. The CDR3 bases are TGTGCCAGCAGATCGAGGAGGAAAGACAGGGGAAGGTCGGCTAATGAAAAACTGTTTTTT. This encodes CASRSRRKDRGRSANEKLFF.

The CDR3 nucleotides are TGCAGCGTTGATCAGTATAACACTGAAGCTTTCTTT. Encoded protein: CSVDQYNTEAFF. The chain links TRBV29-1 to TRBJ1-1; no clear D. CDR1 SQVTM and CDR2 ANQGSEA come from the germline V gene. This CDR3 has 12 residues. V dropped 3 bases and J dropped 2 bases, with 7 bases sitting between them.

The V gene is TRBV5-1, the J gene TRBJ2-6; a weak D match, TRBD1 (6 bases). Germline V gene data show CDR1 as SGHRS and CDR2 as YFSETQ. The V end was cut by 7 bases, the J end by 4 bases, with 12 bases between. This CDR3 has 14 amino acids. The CDR3 nucleotides read TGCGCCAGCGGAGCAGGGGCCGGGGCCAACGTCCTGACTTTC. Its translation is CASGAGAGANVLTF.

The chain employs TRBV7-2 and TRBJ2-5, with 7 bases that match TRBD1. The germline CDR1 and CDR2 sequences are SGHTA and FQGNSA. CDR3 length: 17 residues. V lost 3 bases and J lost 5; bases outside the gene matches: 15. CDR3 in DNA: TGTGCCAGCAGCTTCGTAGCCCAGACAGGGTTAGGGGAGACCCAGTACTTC. It specifies CASSFVAQTGLGETQYF.

In its sample, this clone was seen once. The genes are TRBV19 and TRBJ2-1; D perhaps matches TRBD2 (5 bases). The CDR3 has 13 amino acids. The V gene's germline CDR1 is LNHDA and CDR2 SQIVND (reference sequence). V lost 8 bases and J lost 4, with 12 bases in between. The CDR3 is CASSELAYNEQFF. The CDR3 DNA reads as TGTGCCAGTTCCGAGCTAGCTTACAATGAGCAGTTCTTC.

V and J are TRBV27 and TRBJ1-1; the D gene is possibly TRBD1 (5 bases). Trimming removed 8 bases at V and 4 bases at J, with 14 bases between. Germline-derived CDR1 and CDR2 are MNHEY and SMNVEV (reference sequence). CDR3 length equals 13 residues. The CDR3 nucleotides read TGTGCCAGCGCCATCGACAGATTCACTGAAGCTTTCTTT. Protein product: CASAIDRFTEAFF.

The V and J genes are TRBV4-1 and TRBJ2-1, with a possible D match to TRBD1 (5 bases). Trimming removed 3 bases from V and 0 bases from J, with 12 bases in between. This CDR3 has 16 residues. Germline V gene sequence: CDR1 MGHRA, CDR2 YSYEKL. CDR3 DNA sequence: TGCGCCAGCAGCCATCTGGGGCCATTCTCCTACAATGAGCAGTTCTTC. Its protein product is CASSHLGPFSYNEQFF.

This rearrangement joins TRBV10-3 to TRBJ1-1, with unresolved D. This CDR3 is 14 amino acids long. V lost 2 bases, J lost 2 bases, and 9 bases lay in between. CDR1 is ENHRY, CDR2 SYGVKD, per germline. CDR3: CAISESNSNTEAFF. Here the CDR3 DNA reads TGTGCCATCAGTGAGAGTAACAGTAACACTGAAGCTTTCTTT.

The gene calls are TRBV5-6 and TRBJ1-5; D uncertain. There are 14 residues in the CDR3. Germline values: CDR1 SGHDT, CDR2 YYEEEE. The V and J ends lost 4 bases and 4 bases respectively, with 12 bases between them. CDR3: CASSHRSGNQPQHF. DNA of the CDR3: TGTGCCAGCAGCCATCGGTCCGGTAATCAGCCCCAGCATTTT.

The V call is TRBV2, the J call TRBJ1-4; a possible D gene is TRBD1 (5 bases). Trimming pared 4 bases from V and 0 bases from J, leaving 6 bases between. The CDR3 totals 14 residues. Germline values: CDR1 SNHLY, CDR2 FYNNEI. The CDR3 sequence: CASSGQTTNEKLFF. The CDR3 nucleotides read TGTGCCAGCAGTGGACAGACAACTAATGAAAAACTGTTTTTT.

The chain links TRBV15 to TRBJ2-1; no definite D call. CDR1 and CDR2 (germline): LNHNV, YYDKDF (reference sequence). This CDR3 has 18 residues. Trimming took 0 bases from V and 5 from J, leaving 20 bases between them. In DNA, the CDR3 is TGTGCCACCAGCAGAGATCCCCGTAGGTGGGCGAAAAACAATGAGCAGTTCTTC. Its protein is CATSRDPRRWAKNNEQFF.

The chain carries TRBV29-1 and TRBJ2-1; 9 bases line up with TRBD2. Unmatched junction bases numbered 10, after V lost 7 bases and J lost 9 bases. CDR3 length: 13 residues. Per germline, CDR1 SQVTM and CDR2 ANQGSEA. The CDR3 nucleotides read TGCAGCGCTCTAGCGGGATCACTTTTTGAGCAGTTCTTC. As protein: CSALAGSLFEQFF.

The rearrangement uses TRBV2 and TRBJ2-4; TRBD1 aligns across 8 bases. Germline lookup yields CDR1 SNHLY and CDR2 FYNNEI. The CDR3 has 17 residues. Germline trimming cut 4 bases from V and 3 bases from J; bases unmatched to any gene: 11. The CDR3 reads CASSGTRTGQDKNIQYF. DNA of the CDR3: TGTGCCAGCAGTGGAACTCGGACAGGGCAGGACAAAAACATTCAGTACTTC.

The chain uses TRBV6-5 and TRBJ2-7, with D perhaps TRBD2 (6 bases). V lost 6 bases and J lost 4, with 16 bases in between. The CDR3 has 14 residues. CDR1 is MNHEY, CDR2 SVGAGI, per germline. CDR3 DNA: TGTGCCAGCAGCCCCTCAACTAGCAATTACGAGCAGTACTTC. Translation gives CASSPSTSNYEQYF.

This sequence joins TRBV7-9 and TRBJ2-5, with 9 positions matching TRBD1. Losses at the gene ends were 0 bases for V and 5 bases for J; bases not matched to a gene: 16. Germline values: CDR1 SEHNR, CDR2 FQNEAQ (reference sequence). This CDR3 has 19 residues. CDR3: CASSLARFRDREIRETQYF. The CDR3 region has the DNA TGTGCCAGCAGCTTAGCCAGATTCCGGGACAGGGAAATTAGGGAGACCCAGTACTTC.

The chain recombines TRBV28 with TRBJ2-6, with D possibly being TRBD2 (6 bases). The CDR3 is made up of 16 amino acids. Trimming shortened V by 7 bases and J by 0 bases, and 13 bases separated the two germline ends. CDR1 is MDHEN, CDR2 SYDVKM, per germline. This chain's CDR3 is CASTRDSSSGANVLTF. The CDR3 region has the DNA TGTGCCAGCACCCGGGACTCGAGCTCTGGGGCCAACGTCCTGACTTTC.

The V and J genes are TRBV14 and TRBJ1-2; 7 bases agree with TRBD1. The trim removed 1 base at V and 8 bases at J, leaving 16 bases unmatched. The CDR3 loop spans 17 amino acids. Germline assignment: CDR1 SGHDN and CDR2 FVKESK. CDR3 bases: TGTGCCAGCAGCCAAGCTGACCTCGGACAGGCCCTATGGGGCTACACCTTC. It yields the protein CASSQADLGQALWGYTF.

For the CDR3, the DNA is TGTGCCAGCAGTCCAGGAAGAGGGCTAGCGGTTTACCCAATAGCCAAAAACATTCAGTACTTC. This sequence encodes CASSPGRGLAVYPIAKNIQYF. This chain connects TRBV28 to TRBJ2-4, with 7 bases lining up with TRBD2. The CDR3 length is 21 residues. The J segment lost 0 bases and the V segment lost 5 bases, leaving 22 bases of the junction unmatched. The germline V gene encodes CDR1 MDHEN and CDR2 SYDVKM.

This chain connects TRBV19 to TRBJ1-5, with 7 bases matching TRBD1. V shed 7 bases and J 0 bases; nucleotides not matched to a gene: 9. There are 16 residues in the CDR3. The germline CDR1 and CDR2 sequences are LNHDA and SQIVND (reference sequence). CDR3 protein: CASIGTGAISNQPQHF. Here the CDR3 DNA reads TGTGCCAGTATTGGTACAGGGGCTATTAGCAATCAGCCCCAGCATTTT.

The J gene is TRBJ1-6, the V gene TRBV4-1; maybe TRBD1 (5 bases). Germline CDR1 MGHRA, CDR2 YSYEKL. The CDR3 has 16 amino acids. V shed 0 bases and J shed 9 bases, with 15 bases lying between them. In DNA, the CDR3 is TGCGCCAGCAGCCAAGAGGGGGGTTTGATGTTTTCACCCCTCCACTTT. This sequence encodes CASSQEGGLMFSPLHF.

The V and J genes are TRBV11-2 and TRBJ1-1, with TRBD1 as a possible D gene (6 bases). Germline V gives CDR1 SGHAT, CDR2 FQNNGV. Trimming removed 5 bases at V and 4 bases at J, with 20 bases between. The CDR3 length is 16 residues. In nucleotides, the CDR3 is TGTGCCAGCAGCAGAAGTAGGGGGGGGAGGGGCACTGAAGCTTTCTTT. Amino acids: CASSRSRGGRGTEAFF.

This chain joins TRBV5-4 and TRBJ1-2, with 9 bases identical to TRBD1. J gave up 4 bases and V 6 bases, and 13 bases lay outside the gene matches. The germline CDR1 and CDR2 sequences are SGHNT and YYREEE (reference sequence). This CDR3 is 16 amino acids long. Written as DNA, the CDR3 is TGTGCCAGCACCACAAGAGACAGGGGGGTCAGCTATGGCTACACCTTC. It yields the protein CASTTRDRGVSYGYTF.